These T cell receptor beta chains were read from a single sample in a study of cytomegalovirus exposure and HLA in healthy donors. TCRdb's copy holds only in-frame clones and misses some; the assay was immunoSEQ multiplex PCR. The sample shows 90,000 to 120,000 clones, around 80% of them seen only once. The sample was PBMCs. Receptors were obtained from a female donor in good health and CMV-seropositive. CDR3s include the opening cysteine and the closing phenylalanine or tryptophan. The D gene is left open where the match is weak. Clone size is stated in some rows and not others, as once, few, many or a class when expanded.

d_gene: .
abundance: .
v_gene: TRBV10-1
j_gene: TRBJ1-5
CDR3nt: TGCGCCAGCAGTGCCAGTCCCCAAGGAGCTCAGCCCCAGCATTTT
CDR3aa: CASSASPQGAQPQHF

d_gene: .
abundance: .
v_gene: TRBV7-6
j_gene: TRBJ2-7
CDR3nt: TGTGCCAGCAGCTTAGACGGCGGCTCCTACGAGCAGTACTTC
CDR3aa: CASSLDGGSYEQYF

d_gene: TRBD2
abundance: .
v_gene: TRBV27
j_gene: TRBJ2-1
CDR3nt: TGTGCCAGCAGTTTTATAGCGGGAGGGCCCCCAGGGTCCAATGAGCAGTTCTTC
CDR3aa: CASSFIAGGPPGSNEQFF

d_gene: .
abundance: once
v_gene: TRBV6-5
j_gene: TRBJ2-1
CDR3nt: TGTGCCAGCAGTTACAAAGGGGTCTACAATGAGCAGTTCTTC
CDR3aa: CASSYKGVYNEQFF

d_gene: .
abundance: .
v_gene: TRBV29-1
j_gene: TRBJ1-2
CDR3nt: TGCAGCACGACAGGAGAGGGCTATGGCTACACCTTC
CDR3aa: CSTTGEGYGYTF

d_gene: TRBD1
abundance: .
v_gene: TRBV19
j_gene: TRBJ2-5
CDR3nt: TGTGCCAGTAGTATCCGGACGGGGACAGGGTGTCACTTC
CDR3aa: CASSIRTGTGCHF

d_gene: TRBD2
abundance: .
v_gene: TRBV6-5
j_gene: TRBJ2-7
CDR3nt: TGTGCCAGCAGTCAAACGGCGGGGGGGTTCGAGCAGTACTTC
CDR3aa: CASSQTAGGFEQYF

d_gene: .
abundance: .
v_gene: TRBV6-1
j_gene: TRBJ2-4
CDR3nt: TGTGCCAGCAGTGAAAGTAAAGGGGGGGAAAACAGTCAGTACTTC
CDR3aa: CASSESKGGENSQYF

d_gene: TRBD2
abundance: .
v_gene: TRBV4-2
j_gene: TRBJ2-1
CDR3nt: TGTGCCAGCAGCCAACCAACTAGCGGGTATACCTACAATGAGCAGTTCTTC
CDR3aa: CASSQPTSGYTYNEQFF

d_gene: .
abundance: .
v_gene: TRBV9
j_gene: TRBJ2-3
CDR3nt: TGTGCCAGCAGCGTCTCGGACAGTAGCACAGATACGCAGTATTTT
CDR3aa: CASSVSDSSTDTQYF

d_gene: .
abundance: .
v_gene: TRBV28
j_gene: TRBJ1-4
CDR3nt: TGTGCCAGCAGTTTAGGTCAGGGATACGAAAAACTGTTTTTT
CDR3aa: CASSLGQGYEKLFF

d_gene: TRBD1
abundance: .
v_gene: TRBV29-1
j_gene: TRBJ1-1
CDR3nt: TGCAGCGTTTACAGGGGGATGAACACTGAAGCTTTCTTT
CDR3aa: CSVYRGMNTEAFF

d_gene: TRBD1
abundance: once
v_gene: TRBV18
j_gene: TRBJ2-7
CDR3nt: TGTGCCAGCTCAGCCGGGACAGGGCCCGACGAGCAGTACTTC
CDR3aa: CASSAGTGPDEQYF

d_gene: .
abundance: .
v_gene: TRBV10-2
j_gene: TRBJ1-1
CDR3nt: TGCGCCAGCAGACAGACAGCTTCCATGAACACTGAAGCTTTCTTT
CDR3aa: CASRQTASMNTEAFF

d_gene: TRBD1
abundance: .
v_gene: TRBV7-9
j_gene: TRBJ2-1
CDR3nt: TGTTCCAGCATGCAACAGGGGAGTAATGAGCAGTTCTTC
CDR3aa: CSSMQQGSNEQFF

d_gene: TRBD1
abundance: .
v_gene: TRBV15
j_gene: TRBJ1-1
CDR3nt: TGTGCCACCAGCGTGACAGGGGTCACTGAAGCTTTCTTT
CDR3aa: CATSVTGVTEAFF

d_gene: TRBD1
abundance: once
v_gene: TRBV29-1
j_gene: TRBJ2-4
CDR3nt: TGCAGCGGTCTGACAGGGGGAATAAACATTCAGTACTTC
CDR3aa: CSGLTGGINIQYF

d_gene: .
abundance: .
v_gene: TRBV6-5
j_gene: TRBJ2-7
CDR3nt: TGTGCCAGCAGCCCCCTCCGGTTCGCCTACGAGCAGTACTTC
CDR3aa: CASSPLRFAYEQYF

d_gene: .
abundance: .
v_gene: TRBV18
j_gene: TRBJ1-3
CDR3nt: TGTGCCAGCTCACTCGACAGCTCTGGAAACACCATATATTTT
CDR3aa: CASSLDSSGNTIYF

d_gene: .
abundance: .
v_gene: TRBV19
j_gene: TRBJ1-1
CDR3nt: TGTGCCAGTAGTATAGGGGGGGTGAACACTGAAGCTTTCTTT
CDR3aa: CASSIGGVNTEAFF

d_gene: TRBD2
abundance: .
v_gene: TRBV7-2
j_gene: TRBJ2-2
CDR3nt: TGTGCCAGCAGCTTAGGGGAGGGCACCGGGGAGCTGTTTTTT
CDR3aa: CASSLGEGTGELFF

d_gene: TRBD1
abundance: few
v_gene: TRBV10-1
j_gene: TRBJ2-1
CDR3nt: TGCGCCAGCGGCAGACAGGGTGGCGAGCAGTTCTTC
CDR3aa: CASGRQGGEQFF

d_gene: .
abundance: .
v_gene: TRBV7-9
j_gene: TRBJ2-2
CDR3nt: TGTGCCAGCAGCGTAACAGAGAACACCGGGGAGCTGTTTTTT
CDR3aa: CASSVTENTGELFF

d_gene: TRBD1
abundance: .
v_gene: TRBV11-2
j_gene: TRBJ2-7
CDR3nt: TGTGCCAGCAGCTTCGGGACAGGGGGCTTCTACGAGCAGTACTTC
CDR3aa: CASSFGTGGFYEQYF

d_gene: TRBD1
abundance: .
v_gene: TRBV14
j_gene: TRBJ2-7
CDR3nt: TGTGCCAGCAGCCAACGGACAGGTACCCTTTCCCGCGAGCAGTACTTC
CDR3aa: CASSQRTGTLSREQYF

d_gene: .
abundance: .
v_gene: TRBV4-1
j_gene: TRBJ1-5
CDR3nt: TGCGCCAGCAGCCAGTCTGGGGGGCAGCCCCAGCATTTT
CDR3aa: CASSQSGGQPQHF

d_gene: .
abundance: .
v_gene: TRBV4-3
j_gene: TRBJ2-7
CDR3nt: TGCGCCAGCAGCCAAGATGTACACCCCTCCGAGCAGTACTTC
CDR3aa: CASSQDVHPSEQYF

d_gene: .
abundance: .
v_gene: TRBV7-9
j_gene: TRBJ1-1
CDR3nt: TGTGCCAGCAGCTTAGCTATCCACGGCACTGAAGCTTTCTTT
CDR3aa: CASSLAIHGTEAFF

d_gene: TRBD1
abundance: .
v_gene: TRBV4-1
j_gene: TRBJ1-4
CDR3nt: TGCGCCAGCAGCCTCCTAGGGGGCCTAACCAGTAATGAAAAACTGTTTTTT
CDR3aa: CASSLLGGLTSNEKLFF

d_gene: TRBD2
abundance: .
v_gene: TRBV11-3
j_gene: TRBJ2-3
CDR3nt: TGTGCCAGCAGCTTAGGACGGCGGGAGGTCCCAGATACGCAGTATTTT
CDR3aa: CASSLGRREVPDTQYF

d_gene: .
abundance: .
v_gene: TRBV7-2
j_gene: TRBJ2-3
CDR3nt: TGTGCCAGCAGCTTCCAGGGGAGAACAGATACGCAGTATTTT
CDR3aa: CASSFQGRTDTQYF

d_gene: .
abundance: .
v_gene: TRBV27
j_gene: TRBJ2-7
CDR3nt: TGTGCCAGCGAGGTTATCGAGCAGTACTTC
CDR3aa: CASEVIEQYF

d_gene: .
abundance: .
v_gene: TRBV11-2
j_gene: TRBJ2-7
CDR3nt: TGTGCCAGCAGCCAGGAGGCAGGTGAGCTCTACGAGCAGTACTTC
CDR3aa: CASSQEAGELYEQYF

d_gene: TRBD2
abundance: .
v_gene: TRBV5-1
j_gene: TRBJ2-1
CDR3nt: TGCGCCAGCAGCGTGGGACTAGCGCCCGCCTACAATGAGCAGTTCTTC
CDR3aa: CASSVGLAPAYNEQFF

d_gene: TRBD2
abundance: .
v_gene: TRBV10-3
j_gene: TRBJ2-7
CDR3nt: TGTGCCATCAGCGTGACTAGCGTGGGATCCTACGAGCAGTACTTC
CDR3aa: CAISVTSVGSYEQYF

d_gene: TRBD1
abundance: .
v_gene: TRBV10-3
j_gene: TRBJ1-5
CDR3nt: TGTGCCATCAGGCCTGACAGGGCCAATCAGCCCCAGCATTTT
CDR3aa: CAIRPDRANQPQHF

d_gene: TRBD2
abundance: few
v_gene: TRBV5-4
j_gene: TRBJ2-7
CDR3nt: TGTGCCAGCAGCTTGCTCAGCGGGGGGCGAAACGAGCAGTACTTC
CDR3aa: CASSLLSGGRNEQYF